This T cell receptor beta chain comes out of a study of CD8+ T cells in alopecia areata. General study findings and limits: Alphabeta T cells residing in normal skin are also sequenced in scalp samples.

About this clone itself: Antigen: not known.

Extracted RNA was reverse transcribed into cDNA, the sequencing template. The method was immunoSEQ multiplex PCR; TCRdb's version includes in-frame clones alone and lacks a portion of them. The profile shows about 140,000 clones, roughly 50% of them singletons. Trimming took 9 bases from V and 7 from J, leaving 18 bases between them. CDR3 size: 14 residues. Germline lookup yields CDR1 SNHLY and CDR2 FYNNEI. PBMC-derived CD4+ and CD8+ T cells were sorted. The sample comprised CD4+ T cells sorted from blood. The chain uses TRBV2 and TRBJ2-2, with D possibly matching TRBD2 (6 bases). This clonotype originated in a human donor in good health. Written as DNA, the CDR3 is TGTGCCAGTGGAAGGCCAGGGAGGAGCGGGGAGCTGTTTTTT. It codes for CASGRPGRSGELFF.